These 2 T cell receptor beta chains were all obtained from the same sample, sequenced in a study of blood T cell repertoires in COVID-19. Using immunoSEQ multiplex PCR, the repertoire was profiled, and TCRdb retains in-frame clones only, with some absent. The data show roughly 65,000 clones, around four fifths seen once. Sequenced input: peripheral blood. These receptors were collected from a human donor in a cohort sampled during active COVID-19.

In this sample, this clone turned up once. This chain links TRBV15 with TRBJ2-6; possible D gene TRBD1, 5 bases. Trimming removed 0 bases from V and 2 bases from J, with 11 bases in between. CDR1 and CDR2 from the germline V gene are LNHNV and YYDKDF (reference sequence). The CDR3 totals 17 residues. The CDR3: CATSRDPQGTGANVLTF. CDR3 nucleotides: TGTGCCACCAGCAGAGATCCCCAGGGAACTGGGGCCAACGTCCTGACTTTC.

The CDR3 nucleotides read TGTGCCAGCAGTTTAGGTCTTGGCAGGGAGGGACAGCCCCAGCATTTT. Translating gives CASSLGLGREGQPQHF. The rearrangement links TRBV28 to TRBJ1-5; D is perhaps TRBD1 (5 bases). This CDR3 has 16 residues. Germline V lookup: CDR1 MDHEN, CDR2 SYDVKM. Trimming took off 2 bases at V and 7 bases at J, with 18 bases between the two ends.